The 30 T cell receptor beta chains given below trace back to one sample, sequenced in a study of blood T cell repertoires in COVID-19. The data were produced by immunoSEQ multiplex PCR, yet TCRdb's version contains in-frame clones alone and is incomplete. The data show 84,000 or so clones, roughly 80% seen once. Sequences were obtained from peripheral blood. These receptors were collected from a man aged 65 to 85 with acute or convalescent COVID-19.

DNA for the CDR3: TGTGCCAGCAGGACAGGGAGCGGCAATCAGCCCCAGCATTTT. Amino acids: CASRTGSGNQPQHF. This chain connects TRBV2 to TRBJ1-5; TRBD1 matches at 7 bases. Germline CDR1 and CDR2: SNHLY and FYNNEI. The CDR3 totals 14 residues. The trim removed 6 bases at V and 2 bases at J, leaving 4 bases unmatched. The full variable domain, completed using reference TRBV2 and TRBJ1-5, is EPEVTQTPSHQVTQMGQEVILRCVPISNHLYFYWYRQILGQKVEFLVSFYNNEISEKSEIFDDQFSVERPDGSNFTLKIRSTKLEDSAMYFCASRTGSGNQPQHFGDGTRLSIL.

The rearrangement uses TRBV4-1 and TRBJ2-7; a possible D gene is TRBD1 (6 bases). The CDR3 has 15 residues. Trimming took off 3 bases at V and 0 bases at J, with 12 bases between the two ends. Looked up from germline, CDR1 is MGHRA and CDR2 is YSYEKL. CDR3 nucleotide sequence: TGCGCCAGCAGCCAGACAGGTTATAGCTCCTACGAGCAGTACTTC. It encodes CASSQTGYSSYEQYF.

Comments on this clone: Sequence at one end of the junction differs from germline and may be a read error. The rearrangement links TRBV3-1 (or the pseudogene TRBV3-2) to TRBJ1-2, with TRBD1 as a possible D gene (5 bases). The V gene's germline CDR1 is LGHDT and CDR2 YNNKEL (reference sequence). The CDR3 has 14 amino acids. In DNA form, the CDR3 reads TGTGCCAGCAGCTTCCCCGGGACTAAATATGGCTACACCTTC. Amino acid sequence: CASSFPGTKYGYTF.

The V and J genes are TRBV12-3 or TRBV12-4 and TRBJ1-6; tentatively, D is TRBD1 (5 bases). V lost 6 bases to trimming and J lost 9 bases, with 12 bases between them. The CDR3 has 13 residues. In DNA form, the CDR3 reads TGTGCCAGCAGATCAGGGCAGGGTTCACCCCTCCACTTT. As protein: CASRSGQGSPLHF.

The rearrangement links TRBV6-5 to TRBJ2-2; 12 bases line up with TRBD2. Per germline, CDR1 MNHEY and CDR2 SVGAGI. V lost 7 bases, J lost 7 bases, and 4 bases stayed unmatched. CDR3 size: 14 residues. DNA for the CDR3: TGTGCCAGCACTTGGACTAGCGGGAACGGGGAGCTGTTTTTT. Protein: CASTWTSGNGELFF.

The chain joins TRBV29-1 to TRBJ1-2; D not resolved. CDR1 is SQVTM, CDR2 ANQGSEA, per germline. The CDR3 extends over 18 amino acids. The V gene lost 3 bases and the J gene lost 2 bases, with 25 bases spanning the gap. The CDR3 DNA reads TGCAGCGTTGAGGTCCCAAGAGGGATAGACATTCAGAACTATGGCTACACCTTC. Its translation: CSVEVPRGIDIQNYGYTF.

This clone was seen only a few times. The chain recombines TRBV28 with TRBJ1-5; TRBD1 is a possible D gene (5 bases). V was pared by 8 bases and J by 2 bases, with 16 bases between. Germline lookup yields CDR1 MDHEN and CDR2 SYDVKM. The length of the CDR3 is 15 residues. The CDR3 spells CASRAGLEGNQPQHF. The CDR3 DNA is TGTGCCAGCCGGGCGGGACTCGAAGGCAATCAGCCCCAGCATTTT.

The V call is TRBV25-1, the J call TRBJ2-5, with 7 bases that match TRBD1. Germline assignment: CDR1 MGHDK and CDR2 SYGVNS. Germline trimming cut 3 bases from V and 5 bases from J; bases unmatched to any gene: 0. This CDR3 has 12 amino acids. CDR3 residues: CASSDRGETQYF. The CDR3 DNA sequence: TGTGCCAGCAGTGACAGGGGGGAGACCCAGTACTTC.

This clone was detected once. Here the CDR3 DNA reads TGTGCCAGCGAGGACAGGGAGAATCAGCCCCAGCATTTT. This codes for CASEDRENQPQHF. The chain links TRBV6-5 to TRBJ1-5; 8 bases match TRBD1. Trimming at V came to 8 bases and at J to 4 bases, leaving 4 bases not matched to a gene. This CDR3 comprises 13 residues. Germline V gene lookup returns CDR1 MNHEY and CDR2 SVGAGI.

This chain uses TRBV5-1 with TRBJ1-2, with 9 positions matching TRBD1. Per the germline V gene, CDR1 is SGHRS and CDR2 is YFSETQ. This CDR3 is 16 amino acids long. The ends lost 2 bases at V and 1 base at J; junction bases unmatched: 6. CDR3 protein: CASSFRTGEDNYGYTF. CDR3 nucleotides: TGCGCCAGCAGCTTTAGGACAGGGGAGGATAACTATGGCTACACCTTC.

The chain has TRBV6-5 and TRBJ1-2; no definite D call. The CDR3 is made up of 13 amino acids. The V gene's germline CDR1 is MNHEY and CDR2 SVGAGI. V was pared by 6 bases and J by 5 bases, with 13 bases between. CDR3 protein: CASRPASSYGYTF. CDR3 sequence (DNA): TGTGCCAGCAGGCCCGCTTCTAGTTATGGCTACACCTTC.

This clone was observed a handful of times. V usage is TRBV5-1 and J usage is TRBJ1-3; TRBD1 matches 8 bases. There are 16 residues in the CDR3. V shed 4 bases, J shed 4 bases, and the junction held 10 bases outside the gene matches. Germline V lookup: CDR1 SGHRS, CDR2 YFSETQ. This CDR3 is CASSLAGGERGNTIYF. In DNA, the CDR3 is TGCGCCAGCAGCCTGGCAGGGGGCGAGAGAGGAAACACCATATATTTT.

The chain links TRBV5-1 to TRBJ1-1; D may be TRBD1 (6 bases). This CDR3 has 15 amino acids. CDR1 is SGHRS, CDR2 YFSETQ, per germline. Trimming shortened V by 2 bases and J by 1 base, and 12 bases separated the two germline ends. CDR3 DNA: TGCGCCAGCAGCTTTTTGACAGGCTGGAACACTGAAGCTTTCTTT. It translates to CASSFLTGWNTEAFF.

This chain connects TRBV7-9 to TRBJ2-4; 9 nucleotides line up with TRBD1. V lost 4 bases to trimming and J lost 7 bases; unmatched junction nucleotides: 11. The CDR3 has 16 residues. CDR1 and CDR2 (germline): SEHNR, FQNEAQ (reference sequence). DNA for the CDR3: TGTGCCAGCAGCTCAACCGGGACAGGGATTTGGAACATTCAGTACTTC. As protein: CASSSTGTGIWNIQYF.

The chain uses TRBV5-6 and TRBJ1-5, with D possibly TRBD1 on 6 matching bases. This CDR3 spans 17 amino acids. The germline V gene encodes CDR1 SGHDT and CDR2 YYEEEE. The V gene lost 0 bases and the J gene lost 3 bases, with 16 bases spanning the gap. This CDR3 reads CASSLGSRGYYNQPQHF. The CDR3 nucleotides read TGTGCCAGCAGCTTGGGGTCCAGGGGTTATTACAATCAGCCCCAGCATTTT.

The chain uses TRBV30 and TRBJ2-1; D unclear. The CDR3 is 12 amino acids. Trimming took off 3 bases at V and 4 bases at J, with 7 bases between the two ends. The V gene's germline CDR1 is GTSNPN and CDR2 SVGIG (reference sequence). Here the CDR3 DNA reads TGTGCCTGGAGCCACTTATACAATGAGCAGTTCTTC. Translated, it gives CAWSHLYNEQFF.

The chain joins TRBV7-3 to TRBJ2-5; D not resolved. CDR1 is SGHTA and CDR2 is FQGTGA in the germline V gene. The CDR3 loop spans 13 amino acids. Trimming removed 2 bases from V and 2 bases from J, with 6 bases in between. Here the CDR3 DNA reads TGTGCCAGCAGCTTAGAGAGGCAAGAGACCCAGTACTTC. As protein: CASSLERQETQYF.

CDR3 sequence reads: CASSTWTGLAKNIQYF. Here the CDR3 DNA reads TGTGCCAGCAGTACCTGGACAGGACTAGCCAAAAACATTCAGTACTTC. This chain uses TRBV28 with TRBJ2-4; TRBD1 aligns across 7 bases. Germline trimming cut 5 bases from V and 0 bases from J; bases unmatched to any gene: 7. The CDR3 has 16 amino acids. Germline V gene lookup returns CDR1 MDHEN and CDR2 SYDVKM.

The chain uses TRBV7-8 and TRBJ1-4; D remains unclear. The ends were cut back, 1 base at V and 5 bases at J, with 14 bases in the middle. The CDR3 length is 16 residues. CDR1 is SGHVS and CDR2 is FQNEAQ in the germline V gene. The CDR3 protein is CASSLGIRIVNEKLFF. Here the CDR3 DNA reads TGTGCCAGCAGCTTAGGAATCAGAATCGTCAATGAAAAACTGTTTTTT. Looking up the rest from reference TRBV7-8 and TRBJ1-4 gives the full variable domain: GAGVSQSPRYKVAKRGQDVALRCDPISGHVSLFWYQQALGQGPEFLTYFQNEAQLDKSGLPSDRFFAERPEGSVSTLKIQRTQQEDSAVYLCASSLGIRIVNEKLFFGSGTQLSVL.

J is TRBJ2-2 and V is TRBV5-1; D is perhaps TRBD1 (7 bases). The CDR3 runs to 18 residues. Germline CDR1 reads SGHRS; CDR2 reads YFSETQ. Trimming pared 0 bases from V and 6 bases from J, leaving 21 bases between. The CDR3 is CASSLEGAGHYISGELFF. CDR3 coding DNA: TGCGCCAGCAGCTTGGAGGGGGCGGGACACTACATCTCCGGGGAGCTGTTTTTT.

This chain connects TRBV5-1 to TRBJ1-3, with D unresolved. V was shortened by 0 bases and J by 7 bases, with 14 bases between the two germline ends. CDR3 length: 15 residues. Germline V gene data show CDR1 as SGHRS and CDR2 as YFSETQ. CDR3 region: CASSLASGTGNTIYF. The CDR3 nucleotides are TGCGCCAGCAGCTTGGCCAGCGGAACGGGGAACACCATATATTTT.

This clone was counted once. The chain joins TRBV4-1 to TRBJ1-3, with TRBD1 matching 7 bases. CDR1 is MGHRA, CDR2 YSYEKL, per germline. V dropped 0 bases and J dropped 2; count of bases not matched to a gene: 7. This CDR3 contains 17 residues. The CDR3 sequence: CASSQDLRGTAGNTIYF. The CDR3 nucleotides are TGCGCCAGCAGCCAAGATTTGAGGGGGACAGCTGGAAACACCATATATTTT.

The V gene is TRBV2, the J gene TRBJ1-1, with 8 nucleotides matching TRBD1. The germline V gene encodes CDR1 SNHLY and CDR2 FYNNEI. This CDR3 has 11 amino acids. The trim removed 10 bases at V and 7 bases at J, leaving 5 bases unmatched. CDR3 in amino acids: CATQDRVEAFF. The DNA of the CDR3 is TGTGCCACCCAGGACAGGGTTGAAGCTTTCTTT.

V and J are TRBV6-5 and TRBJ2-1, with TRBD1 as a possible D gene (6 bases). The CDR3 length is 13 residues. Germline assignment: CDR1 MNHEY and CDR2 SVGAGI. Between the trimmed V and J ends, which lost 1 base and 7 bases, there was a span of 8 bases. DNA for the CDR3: TGTGCCAGCAGTTACTTACAGGGAAATGAGCAGTTCTTC. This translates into CASSYLQGNEQFF.

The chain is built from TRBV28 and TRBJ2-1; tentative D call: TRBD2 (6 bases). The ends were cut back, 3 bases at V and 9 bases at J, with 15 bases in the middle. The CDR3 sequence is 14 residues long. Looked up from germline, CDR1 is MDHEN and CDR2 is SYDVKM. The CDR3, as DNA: TGTGCCAGCAGTTTGGATCCTGTGGGAGGTGAGCAGTTCTTC. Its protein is CASSLDPVGGEQFF. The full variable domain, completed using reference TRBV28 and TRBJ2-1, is DVKVTQSSRYLVKRTGEKVFLECVQDMDHENMFWYRQDPGLGLRLIYFSYDVKMKEKGDIPEGYSVSREKKERFSLILESASTNQTSMYLCASSLDPVGGEQFFGPGTRLTVL.

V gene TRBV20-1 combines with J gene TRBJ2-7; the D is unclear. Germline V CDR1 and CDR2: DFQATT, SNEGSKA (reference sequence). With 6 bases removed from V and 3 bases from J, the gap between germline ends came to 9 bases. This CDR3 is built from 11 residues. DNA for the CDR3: TGCAGTGCCCGAGTAGTCTACGAGCAGTACTTC. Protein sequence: CSARVVYEQYF.

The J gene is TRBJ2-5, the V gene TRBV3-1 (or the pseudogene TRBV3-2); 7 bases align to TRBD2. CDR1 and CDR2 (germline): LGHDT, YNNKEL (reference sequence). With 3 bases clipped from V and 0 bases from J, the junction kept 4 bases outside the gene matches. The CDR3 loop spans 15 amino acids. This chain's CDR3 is CASSQVAGYQETQYF. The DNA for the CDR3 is TGTGCCAGCAGCCAGGTAGCGGGCTACCAAGAGACCCAGTACTTC.

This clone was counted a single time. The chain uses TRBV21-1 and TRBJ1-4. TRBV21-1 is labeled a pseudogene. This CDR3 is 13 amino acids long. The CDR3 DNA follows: TGTGCCGGGGGGAGTCGTGTTAATGAAAAACTGTTTTTT. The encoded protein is CAGGSRVNEKLFF.

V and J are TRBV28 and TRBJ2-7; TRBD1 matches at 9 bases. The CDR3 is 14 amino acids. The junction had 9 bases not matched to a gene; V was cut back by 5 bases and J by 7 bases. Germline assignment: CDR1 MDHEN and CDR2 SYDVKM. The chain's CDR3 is CASSPTDRGGEQYV. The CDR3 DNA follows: TGTGCCAGCAGTCCCACCGACAGGGGGGGGGAGCAGTACGTC.

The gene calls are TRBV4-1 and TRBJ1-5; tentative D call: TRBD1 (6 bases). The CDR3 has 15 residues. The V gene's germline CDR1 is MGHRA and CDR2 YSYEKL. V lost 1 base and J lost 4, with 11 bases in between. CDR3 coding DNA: TGCGCCAGCAGCCAAGGACAGGTTATGAATCAGCCCCAGCATTTT. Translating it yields CASSQGQVMNQPQHF.